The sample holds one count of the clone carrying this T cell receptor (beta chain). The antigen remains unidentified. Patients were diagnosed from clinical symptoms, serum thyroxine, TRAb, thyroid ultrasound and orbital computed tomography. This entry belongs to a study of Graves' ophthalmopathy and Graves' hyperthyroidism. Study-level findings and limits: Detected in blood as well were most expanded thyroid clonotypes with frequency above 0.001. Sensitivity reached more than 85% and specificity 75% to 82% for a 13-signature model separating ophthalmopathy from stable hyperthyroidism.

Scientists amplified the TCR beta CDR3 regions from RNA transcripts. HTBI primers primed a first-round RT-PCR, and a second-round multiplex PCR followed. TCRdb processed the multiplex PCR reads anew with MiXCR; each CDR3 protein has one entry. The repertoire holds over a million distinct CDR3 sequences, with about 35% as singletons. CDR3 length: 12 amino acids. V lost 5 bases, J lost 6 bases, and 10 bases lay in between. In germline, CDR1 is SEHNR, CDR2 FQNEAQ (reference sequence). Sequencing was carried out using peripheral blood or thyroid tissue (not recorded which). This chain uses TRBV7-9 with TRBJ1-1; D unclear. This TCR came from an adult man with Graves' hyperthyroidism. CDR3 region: CASSATYAEAFF. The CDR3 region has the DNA TGTGCCAGCAGCGCCACCTACGCTGAAGCTTTCTTT.